The 8 T cell receptor beta chains presented below share a single source sample, sequenced in a study of shared clonotypes between healthy human individuals. The method was immunoSEQ multiplex PCR; TCRdb's version includes in-frame clones alone and lacks a portion of them. Among some 650,000 clones, around 97% were seen once, and the ten largest hold about 0.057%. Sequencing used naive CD4+ T cells sorted from blood. As for subset: CD45RA+ positively selected. The receptors originated from a woman aged 25 to 39 in good health.

The rearrangement links TRBV19 to TRBJ2-6, with unresolved D. The V gene's germline CDR1 is LNHDA and CDR2 SQIVND (reference sequence). The CDR3 runs to 14 residues. Trimming took off 4 bases at V and 4 bases at J, with 8 bases between the two ends. CDR3: CASSNSRGANVLTF. CDR3 bases: TGTGCCAGTAGTAATTCGCGAGGGGCCAACGTCCTGACTTTC.

This rearrangement joins TRBV5-5 to TRBJ2-1; TRBD2 matches at 9 bases. J lost 4 bases, V lost 6 bases, and 2 bases had no gene match. The CDR3 loop spans 13 amino acids. Germline values: CDR1 SGHKS, CDR2 YYEKEE (reference sequence). CDR3 nucleotides: TGTGCCAGCATGGCGGGAGGGTACAATGAGCAGTTCTTC. Translating it yields CASMAGGYNEQFF. Supplemented by reference TRBV5-5 and TRBJ2-1, the full variable domain reads DAGVTQSPTHLIKTRGQQVTLRCSPISGHKSVSWYQQVLGQGPQFIFQYYEKEERGRGNFPDRFSARQFPNYSSELNVNALLLGDSALYLCASMAGGYNEQFFGPGTRLTVL.

The rearrangement links TRBV18 to TRBJ1-2; D uncertain. Germline V gene lookup returns CDR1 KGHSH and CDR2 LQKENI. CDR3 size: 14 residues. Trimming stripped 0 bases from V and 3 bases from J, with 8 bases between. CDR3 coding DNA: TGTGCCAGCTCACCACCCAGGACGGACTATGGCTACACCTTC. This translates into CASSPPRTDYGYTF. The entire variable domain, with the rest obtained from reference TRBV18 and TRBJ1-2, is as follows: NAGVMQNPRHLVRRRGQEARLRCSPMKGHSHVYWYRQLPEEGLKFMVYLQKENIIDESGMPKERFSAEFPKEGPSILRIQQVVRGDSAAYFCASSPPRTDYGYTFGSGTRLTVV.

This clone showed up just once. The V call is TRBV6-1, the J call TRBJ2-1, with TRBD2 matching 11 bases. The V segment lost 0 bases and the J segment 0 bases; nucleotides outside the gene matches: 4. The CDR3 has 18 residues. Germline V gene data show CDR1 as MNHNS and CDR2 as SASEGT. The CDR3 spells CASSEAASGRSSYNEQFF. CDR3 nucleotide sequence: TGTGCCAGCAGTGAAGCGGCTAGCGGGAGGAGCTCCTACAATGAGCAGTTCTTC.

This clone appeared once. The rearrangement links TRBV28 to TRBJ2-1; D ambiguous. Germline V gives CDR1 MDHEN, CDR2 SYDVKM. The CDR3 length is 13 residues. V was trimmed by 2 bases and J by 6 bases, leaving 8 bases between them. CDR3 nucleotide sequence: TGTGCCAGCAGTTTAGCATCGGGCAATGAGCAGTTCTTC. It yields the protein CASSLASGNEQFF.

A single count supports this clone. The chain links TRBV4-1 to TRBJ2-4; weak D call: TRBD2 (5 bases). In germline, CDR1 is MGHRA, CDR2 YSYEKL. Trimming took off 0 bases at V and 2 bases at J, with 8 bases between the two ends. CDR3 size: 15 residues. This CDR3 is CASSQDRGTKNIQYF. The CDR3 region has the DNA TGCGCCAGCAGCCAAGACCGGGGAACCAAAAACATTCAGTACTTC.

The chain combines TRBV18 with TRBJ1-1; possibly TRBD1 for D (5 bases). The V end lost 3 bases, the J end lost 2 bases, and 13 bases lay between the germline ends. The length of the CDR3 is 15 residues. Per the germline V gene, CDR1 is KGHSH and CDR2 is LQKENI. The CDR3, as DNA: TGTGCCAGCTCACCCACGAGGGACCCCAACACTGAAGCTTTCTTT. Encoded protein: CASSPTRDPNTEAFF.

V and J are TRBV6-6 and TRBJ1-6; no clear D. Trimming left V 0 bases short and J 14 bases short, with 8 bases between. CDR3 length: 12 amino acids. The germline gives CDR1 MNHNY, CDR2 SVGAGI (reference sequence). As DNA, the CDR3 is TGTGCCAGCAGTTACTCGACGAACGCCCTCCACTTT. It encodes CASSYSTNALHF.